The subject of this entry is one T cell receptor (beta chain). This clone was picked up one time. Its binding antigen is unknown. No per-base quality is available; no much larger clone lies one base away. The data derive from a study of PD-1 blockade in mismatch repair-deficient tumors (dated by TCRdb to about 2017). A note on the overall study: Between late 2013 and September 2016, the trial enrolled around 86 consecutive patients with 12 mismatch repair-deficient cancer types, every one of whom had been previously treated and was progressing. Tumor-associated T cell clones in the peripheral blood of patients responding to PD-1 blockade were tracked using deep sequencing of TCR CDR3 regions.

Spanning cysteine to phenylalanine, the CDR3 consists of 15 amino acids. The kept DNA is CDR3 alone, 45 bases in frame from the first base. Trimmed from V: 4 bases; trimmed from J: 6 bases; junction bases lacking a gene match: 6. As encoded in the germline V gene, CDR1 is SNHLY while CDR2 is FYNNEI. The method was the immunoSEQ multiplex PCR assay. TCRdb stores this immuneACCESS table with in-frame sequences only. Part of the clones is absent; in the studies checked, under half of the shortfall reflects unresolved V genes, and no reason is known for the rest. This sample is represented by under 95,000 clones; about 84% of them were singletons. The ten largest account for roughly 2.7% of the sample. The time point label for this specimen denotes: peripheral blood 12 weeks after first pembrolizumab dose. Mismatch repair deficiency in every enrolled patient was established by polymerase chain reaction or immunohistochemistry. TCR sequencing was performed for a few patients who responded to pembrolizumab therapy. The phase II trial prospectively tested pembrolizumab PD-1 blockade in advanced mismatch repair-deficient cancers regardless of tissue of origin. Peripheral blood T cell samples were serially collected before and at multiple times after PD-1 blockade was started. Blood sampling times were reported as weeks after the first pembrolizumab dose.

What the work shows at the level of the full study, not this receptor alone: Rapid expansion after pembrolizumab followed by contraction, generally before radiologic responses, was shown by tumor-resident clones, which were often undetectable in blood before treatment.

Material: peripheral blood, obtained 12 weeks after starting pembrolizumab. This clonotype originated in an adult with mismatch repair-deficient cancer. This chain joins TRBV2 to TRBJ2-1; the junction holds 10 bases that match TRBD2. The CDR3: CASSGPSGSFNEQFF. Here is the DNA: TGTGCCAGCAGTGGACCTAGCGGGAGCTTCAATGAGCAGTTCTTC.